The T cell receptor beta chain described here comes from a study of regulatory T cells in long-lasting Graves disease. At the level of the study: Persistence in Graves' disease required over 5 years of antithyroid drugs plus positive TSH receptor antibodies.

A word on this clonotype: The antigen is unknown.

V dropped 2 bases and J dropped 2; count of bases not matched to a gene: 8. In germline, CDR1 is DFQATT, CDR2 SNEGSKA (reference sequence). There are 16 residues in the CDR3. Construction of the TCR beta libraries employed iRepertoire HTBI primers in conjunction with Arm-PCR of CDR3 regions. TCRdb reanalysed the multiplex PCR reads using MiXCR and keeps one entry per CDR3 protein. This sample carries roughly 470,000 distinct CDR3 sequences, roughly 20% of them seen once, and the ten largest clones take 7.8%. Time point: persistent/refractory GD, antithyroid drugs over 5 years with positive TRAb. From PBMCs, RNA was extracted and then used to make the TCR library. In Xi'an, China, an endocrinology department was the source of patients. Study results and caveats: Owing to a sample size that was small, accuracy may have been reduced. Persistent patients shared more public clonotypes (about 2,600) than new patients (under 1,000).

This rearrangement joins TRBV20-1 to TRBJ1-1; the match to TRBD1 covers 10 bases. Source: peripheral blood mononuclear cells (PBMCs), taken when the disease was refractory, from a patient treated with antithyroid drugs. The TCR sequence derives from a female donor with Graves disease. The CDR3 loop reads CSARQGRDRGNTEAFF. Written as DNA, the CDR3 is TGCAGTGCTAGACAGGGCAGGGACAGGGGTAACACTGAAGCTTTCTTT.